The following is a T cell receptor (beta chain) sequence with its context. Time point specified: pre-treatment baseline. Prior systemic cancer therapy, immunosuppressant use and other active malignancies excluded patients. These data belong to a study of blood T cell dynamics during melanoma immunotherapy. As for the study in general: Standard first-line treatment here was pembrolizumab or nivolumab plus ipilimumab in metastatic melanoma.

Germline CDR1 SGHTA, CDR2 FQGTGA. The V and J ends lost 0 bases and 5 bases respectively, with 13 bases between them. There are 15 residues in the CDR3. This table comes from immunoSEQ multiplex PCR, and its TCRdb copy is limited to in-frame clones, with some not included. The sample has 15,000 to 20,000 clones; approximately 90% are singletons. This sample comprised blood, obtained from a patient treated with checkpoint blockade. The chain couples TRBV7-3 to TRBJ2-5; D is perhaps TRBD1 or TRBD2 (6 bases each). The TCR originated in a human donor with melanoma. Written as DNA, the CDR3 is TGTGCCAGCAGCTTAACGGGACAACGGGGGGAGACCCAGTACTTC. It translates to CASSLTGQRGETQYF.